This section outlines one TCR beta chain sequence together with its context. This clone's antigen is unknown. One base away there is no much larger clone; base qualities are not given. The entry originates in a study of T cell responses to AZD1222 COVID-19 vaccine (dated by TCRdb to the early 2020s). Regarding the study in general: A total of about 230 trial participants underwent TCR sequencing, of whom 207 received two doses of AZD1222 and around 26 received two doses of the MenACWY control vaccine. Trial participants were enrolled by age into 18-55, 56-69 and 70-plus year subgroups, with roughly 150, 30 and 60 TCR-sequenced participants respectively. Overall study results and their limits: Conclusions about previously exposed vaccinees were limited because only six AZD1222 recipients were SARS-CoV-2 seropositive at baseline. Because no day 14 peak-response samples were available, repertoires were characterized only after the peak T cell response. The whole spike protein was spanned by vaccine-associated CD4 TCRs, and dominant responses were seen in regions 160-218 and 743-854. In the small 56-69-year group, the increase in depth fell short of significance, most likely because of low power. Reportedly, almost half of the unique spike-specific TCRs recognized epitopes lying outside the regions that are mutated in the B.1.351 and B.1.1.7 variants. Participants were mostly white British and included more females than males, and it was suggested by the authors that clonal diversity may have been underestimated. Spike-specific TCR breadth and depth rose significantly after two AZD1222 doses compared with day 0 and with MenACWY recipients.

Cut back by 6 bases and 2 bases, the V and J ends lie 13 bases apart. The CDR3 contains 14 residues, cysteine and phenylalanine counted. Only CDR3 DNA is held: 42 bases, read in frame from base 1. The germline V gene specifies MNHEY as CDR1 and SVGAGI as CDR2. The CDR3 regions of human TCRbeta chains were analyzed by immunosequencing. In the paper's pipeline: Repertoire TCRs were checked for matches against a reference library of SARS-CoV-2-specific TCRs that had been generated using the MIRA antigen-specificity platform. Breadth was defined as the fraction of unique TCRs that were SARS-CoV-2-associated. Depth was defined as the fraction of total T cells that were SARS-CoV-2-associated. Each spike-specific TCR was assigned to its reactive spike region and to a CD4 or CD8 class using the MIRA data. Log10-transformed breadth and depth values were compared by one-way ANOVA with Sidak's multiple comparisons tests. Sourced from immuneACCESS, this table was stored by TCRdb with only in-frame sequences that have V and J called. A share of the clones is absent; for the studies checked, an unresolved V gene accounts for under half, and the remainder has no known explanation. That table is the source of V, J and clone size, and D and trimming were worked out from the DNA. The sample records tens of thousands of clones, about 88% of which are singletons. The ten largest clones represent about 5% of the sample.

The time point label corresponds to: about 28 days (+/-7) after the second vaccine dose. AZD1222 recipients given second doses at about 4 weeks or at about 12 weeks were pooled, since spike-specific TCR depth and breadth were not found to differ between the two schedules. Samples from vaccinated people were obtained from the UK trials COV001 and COV002, which included a single-blind randomized controlled phase 2/3 trial of AZD1222 (ChAdOx1 nCoV-19) in healthy adults. For TCRbeta chain sequencing, PBMC samples were collected from trial participants at day 0 and at day 28 after the second dose. The source material was peripheral blood, sampled 28 days after the second AZD1222 dose. This receptor was taken from an adult who received the AZD1222 COVID-19 vaccine. This chain joins TRBV6-5 to TRBJ1-2, and possibly TRBD1, on 6 matching bases. The CDR3 has the sequence CASRRTGPNYGYTF. The nucleotides read TGTGCCAGCAGAAGAACAGGGCCGAACTATGGCTACACCTTC.